This T cell receptor beta chain is from a study of T cell repertoires in cytomegalovirus infection. Across the study: Indications came from public TCR beta signatures; they pointed to CMV infection and to a matching HLA type.

From the reads, TCRdb called clonotypes with MiXCR, one entry per CDR3 protein. The table shows 85,000 to 120,000 distinct CDR3 sequences, with approximately 15% occurring only once. As regards this clonotype: What it binds is unknown.

Germline CDR1 is MDHEN and CDR2 is SYDVKM. The V end lost 2 bases, the J end lost 4 bases, and 12 bases lay between the germline ends. The CDR3 has 14 amino acids. Whole-study results and caveats: HLA-C-restricted CMV-specific TCR beta clonotypes prevailed in the ex vivo response. Totalled public TCR beta family frequency picked out people who carried CMV plus the relevant HLA.

This sequence joins TRBV28 and TRBJ2-7; D is unresolved. Source material: PBMCs. This clonotype was sampled from a human donor in good health (CMV status not recorded). Some clones in this sample may be carry-over from other donors' samples. The CDR3: CASSLGPRPYEQYF. For the CDR3, the DNA is TGTGCCAGCAGTTTAGGGCCCCGTCCTTACGAGCAGTACTTC.